A single sample gave rise to the 4 T cell receptor beta chains below, sequenced in a study of blood T cell repertoires in COVID-19. TCRdb keeps only in-frame clones here, not all; method: immunoSEQ multiplex PCR. This table has some 74,000 clones, 70% to 80% appearing once. Material: peripheral blood. The origin of the receptors is a human donor in a cohort sampled during active COVID-19.

V usage is TRBV30 and J usage is TRBJ1-2; tentative D call: TRBD1 (5 bases). V was shortened by 2 bases and J by 8 bases, with 15 bases between the two germline ends. Germline V gene data show CDR1 as GTSNPN and CDR2 as SVGIG (reference sequence). The CDR3 sequence is 13 residues long. CDR3 protein: CAWSRVAGLGYTF. Written as DNA, the CDR3 is TGTGCCTGGAGTAGGGTGGCAGGGCTCGGCTACACCTTC.

The chain joins TRBV19 to TRBJ2-2, with 8 bases lining up with TRBD2. The trim removed 7 bases at V and 5 bases at J, leaving 12 bases unmatched. CDR1 is LNHDA, CDR2 SQIVND, per germline (reference sequence). This CDR3 contains 16 residues. CDR3 coding DNA: TGTGCCAGTACTACCGGGACTAGTGAGAAAACCGGGGAGCTGTTTTTT. It yields the protein CASTTGTSEKTGELFF. The full variable domain, completed using reference TRBV19 and TRBJ2-2, is DGGITQSPKYLFRKEGQNVTLSCEQNLNHDAMYWYRQDPGQGLRLIYYSQIVNDFQKGDIAEGYSVSREKKESFPLTVTSAQKNPTAFYLCASTTGTSEKTGELFFGEGSRLTVL.

This clone was observed a few times. The chain has TRBV3-1 (or the pseudogene TRBV3-2) and TRBJ1-5; a possible D gene is TRBD1 (5 bases). V gave up 8 bases and J gave up 1 base, with 18 bases separating them. Per the germline V gene, CDR1 is LGHDT and CDR2 is YNNKEL (reference sequence). The length of the CDR3 is 16 residues. DNA for the CDR3: TGTGCCAGCCATTCGACAGCTTCCTTGAGCAATCAGCCCCAGCATTTT. Its protein is CASHSTASLSNQPQHF.

CDR3 sequence: CASSWGRQSSYEQYF. Here the CDR3 DNA reads TGTGCCAGCAGCTGGGGGCGGCAGAGCTCCTACGAGCAGTACTTC. The rearrangement uses TRBV5-6 and TRBJ2-7, with D maybe TRBD1 (6 bases). In germline, CDR1 is SGHDT, CDR2 YYEEEE. The V and J ends lost 3 bases and 0 bases respectively, with 13 bases between them. This CDR3 has 15 residues.